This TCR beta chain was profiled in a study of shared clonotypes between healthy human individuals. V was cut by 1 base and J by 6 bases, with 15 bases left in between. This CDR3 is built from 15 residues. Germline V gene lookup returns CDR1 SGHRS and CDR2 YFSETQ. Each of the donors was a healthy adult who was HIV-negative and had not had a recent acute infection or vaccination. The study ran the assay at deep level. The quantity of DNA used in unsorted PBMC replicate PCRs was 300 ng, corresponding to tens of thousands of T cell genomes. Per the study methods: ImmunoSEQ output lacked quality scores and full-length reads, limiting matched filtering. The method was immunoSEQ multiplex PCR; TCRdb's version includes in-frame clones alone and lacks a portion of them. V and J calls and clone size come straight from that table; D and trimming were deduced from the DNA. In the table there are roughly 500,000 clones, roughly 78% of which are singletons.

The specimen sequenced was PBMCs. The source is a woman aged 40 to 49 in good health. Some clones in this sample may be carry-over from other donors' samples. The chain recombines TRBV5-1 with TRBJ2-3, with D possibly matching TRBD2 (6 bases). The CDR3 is CASSLSGTHRDTQYF. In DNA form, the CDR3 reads TGCGCCAGCAGCTTGTCGGGGACTCACCGCGATACGCAGTATTTT.